Given below is one T cell receptor (beta chain) in context. Its antigen is not identified. V lost 4 bases and J lost 2, with 11 bases in between. This CDR3 region has 14 residues. In germline, CDR1 is PRHDT, CDR2 FYEKMQ (reference sequence). No immunosuppressive drugs were given to ulcerative colitis patients before diagnostic colonoscopy. Colonoscopy and blood draw happened at the same time. This sample stems from a study of pediatric ulcerative colitis. Study-level information: Disease was pancolitis in about 7 and left-sided in two, histology-confirmed.

TCRdb's copy holds only in-frame clones and misses some; the assay was immunoSEQ multiplex PCR. The table includes about 64,000 clones, just over 75% detected once. Study-wide points: Ulcerative colitis patients shared more blood-rectal clones than controls.

Sequencing input: blood. This TCR was sampled from a boy aged 5-17 years with moderate ulcerative colitis. The V gene is TRBV13, the J gene TRBJ2-5; D is undetermined. The CDR3 DNA follows: TGTGCCAGCAGCTCTTTGGGCCAACAAGAGACCCAGTACTTC. It specifies CASSSLGQQETQYF.